This section outlines one T cell receptor (beta chain) sequence together with its context. Its antigen remains unidentified. This specimen belongs to a study of T-cell reconstitution after alpha-beta-depleted transplantation in children. Whole-study results and caveats: By one year post-transplant, T-cell counts and diversity largely arose from T cells that were newly produced. Reportedly, roughly two months post-transplant, alpha-beta T cells arose from several hundred expanded graft clones. Recipient T cells and thymic progenitors that survived gave rise to the high TCRbeta diversity observed at day 60 in some patients.

The CDR3 is made up of 15 amino acids. The junction had 5 bases not matched to a gene; V was cut back by 4 bases and J by 0 bases. Germline lookup yields CDR1 SQVTM and CDR2 ANQGSEA. Molecular barcoding with unique molecular identifiers was used for the TCRbeta library. Each CDR3 protein is one row after TCRdb ran MiXCR on the PCR reads. The sample comprises some 48,000 distinct CDR3 sequences, approximately 6% of which are singletons, and over 30% rests with the top ten. This sample comprised PBMCs, mostly from graft donor cells, obtained 60 days after TCRalphabeta/CD19-depleted stem cell transplant. The clonotype was recovered from a female patient aged 2-9 years who had a stem cell transplant for aplastic anemia, so the T cells may come from the graft donor. This chain joins TRBV29-1 and TRBJ1-1; 10 positions agree with TRBD1. The chain's CDR3 is CSVVDRGRVNTEAFF. The CDR3 coding sequence is TGCAGCGTTGTAGACAGGGGGCGGGTGAACACTGAAGCTTTCTTT.